This T cell receptor (beta chain) was sequenced in a study of blood T cells in healthy people across ages. Study overall: About one barcoded beta molecule was captured per two T cells (by template switching). General study points: Estimates of diversity drawn from one million T cells were considered underestimates.

Details on this clonotype: Antigen unknown.

Samples each had at least 5.5 micrograms of total RNA extracted. The CDR3 consists of 15 residues. In germline, CDR1 is SEHNR, CDR2 FQNEAQ (reference sequence). V was clipped by 4 bases and J by 0 bases, with 11 bases between them. The authors ran a second PCR of 7 to 11 cycles using a sample-barcoded 5' primer and a J-beta primer mix. Each cDNA molecule carried a tag from a template-switch adaptor that contained 12 random nucleotides. One entry per CDR3 protein results from TCRdb running MiXCR on the 5' RACE reads. The sample shows 700,000 or so distinct CDR3 sequences, about 43% of them seen only once.

The sequence was collected from a man older than 75 in good health. The material sequenced was blood. The chain employs TRBV7-9 and TRBJ2-3, with D possibly matching TRBD1 (5 bases). The CDR3 bases are TGTGCCAGCAGCTCACAGGAGACTAGCACAGATACGCAGTATTTT. Encoded protein: CASSSQETSTDTQYF.